This record concerns one TCR beta chain sequence. Its antigen is not known. This likely stems from a read error, as it lies one base from a far larger clone. Time point described: newly diagnosed GD, antithyroid drugs for less than 3 months. PBMC RNA served as the TCR library source. The CDR3 runs to 15 residues. After removal of 5 bases from V and 6 bases from J, the junction contained 12 bases not matched to a gene. Germline CDR1 is MNHEY and CDR2 is SVGEGT. This specimen comes from a study of regulatory T cells in long-lasting Graves disease. Assembly of TCR beta libraries relied on iRepertoire HTBI primers together with Arm-PCR of CDR3 regions. TCRdb re-derived calls from the multiplex PCR reads in MiXCR, one entry per CDR3 protein. The profile shows 250,000 or so distinct CDR3 sequences, around 19% of them singletons. The study's findings and limits: Among persistent patients, a larger number of public clonotypes were shared (about 3,000) than among newly diagnosed patients (approximately 970).

Separately, the same data were catalogued under a study of T cells in Graves' hyperthyroidism and ophthalmopathy.

The TCR originated in a woman aged 30 to 39 with Graves disease. The chain couples TRBV6-2 or TRBV6-3 to TRBJ1-2; 7 nucleotides agree with TRBD1. This specimen consisted of peripheral blood mononuclear cells (PBMCs), obtained at new diagnosis, from a patient treated with antithyroid drugs. CDR3 nucleotides: TGTGCCAGCAGTGAGAGGCAGGGGGTCCGGAATGGCTACACCTTC. It specifies CASSERQGVRNGYTF.